This TCR beta chain is drawn from a study of T cells after yellow fever vaccination. Study-level information: The authors prepared low-cell-number fractions using SMART-Seq v4 Ultra Low Input.

The sample holds a few counts of this clonotype. 5'RACE template switching produced TCR cDNA carrying a universal primer site and UMIs. TCRdb ran MiXCR on the 5' RACE reads and lists one entry per CDR3 protein. The sample contains 300,000 to 400,000 distinct CDR3 sequences, around 12% of which appear only once. The CDR3 is made up of 13 amino acids. This clonotype originated in a man aged 18-30 years who received the YFV17D yellow fever vaccine. The chain links TRBV21-1 to TRBJ2-1. TRBV21-1 is deemed a pseudogene. The sample in question was CD4+ T cells sorted from PBMCs, obtained 15 days after the yellow fever booster vaccination. The DNA for the CDR3 is TGTGCCAGCATCCCAAGCTCCTACAATGAGCAGTTCTTC. Amino acids: CASIPSSYNEQFF.